This is a list of T cell receptor beta chains from one sample in a study of blood T cell repertoires in COVID-19. The table came from immunoSEQ multiplex PCR; TCRdb's copy has only in-frame clones and leaves some out. The repertoire holds some 300,000 clones, approximately 86% seen once, with over 1% in the top ten. The sequencing sample was made of peripheral blood. These receptors all come from a man in his 70s with acute or convalescent COVID-19. Each CDR3 is given with its conserved first and last residue. The D gene is left open where the match is weak. Rows give clone size only sometimes, using once, few, many, or a class for an expanded clone.

D,V,J,size,CDR3,DNA
TRBD1,TRBV7-3,TRBJ1-1,NA,CASSLTGGGTEAFF,TGTGCCAGCAGCCTCACAGGGGGAGGCACTGAAGCTTTCTTT
NA,TRBV15,TRBJ2-5,NA,CATSKREGSETQYF,TGTGCCACCAGCAAGAGAGAGGGTTCGGAGACCCAGTACTTC
TRBD1,TRBV19,TRBJ1-1,NA,CASSKETGGETEAFF,TGTGCCAGTAGTAAAGAGACAGGGGGCGAAACTGAAGCTTTCTTT
TRBD2,TRBV6-5,TRBJ2-7,NA,CASRPSGTNEQYF,TGTGCCAGCAGACCTAGCGGGACAAACGAGCAGTACTTC
NA,TRBV10-3,TRBJ2-5,NA,CAISDRRSQETQYF,TGTGCCATCAGTGACAGAAGATCACAAGAGACCCAGTACTTC
NA,TRBV19,TRBJ1-1,NA,CASRAGATEAFF,TGTGCCAGTAGGGCTGGGGCCACTGAAGCTTTCTTT
NA,TRBV9,TRBJ2-5,NA,CASSVRTGETQYF,TGTGCCAGCAGCGTCCGAACCGGGGAGACCCAGTACTTC
NA,TRBV12-3/TRBV12-4,TRBJ1-2,once,CASSPQVFYGYTF,TGTGCCAGCAGCCCCCAGGTATTCTATGGCTACACCTTC
TRBD2,TRBV3-1/TRBV3-2,TRBJ2-1,NA,CASSQGGVSYNEQFF,TGTGCCAGCAGCCAGGGAGGGGTTTCCTACAATGAGCAGTTCTTC
TRBD1,TRBV5-1,TRBJ2-5,once,CASSTGTGRETQYF,TGCGCCAGCAGCACCGGGACAGGGAGGGAGACCCAGTACTTC
NA,TRBV18,TRBJ1-4,NA,CASSPGTGPGEKLFF,TGTGCCAGCTCACCCGGAACAGGGCCTGGTGAAAAACTGTTTTTT